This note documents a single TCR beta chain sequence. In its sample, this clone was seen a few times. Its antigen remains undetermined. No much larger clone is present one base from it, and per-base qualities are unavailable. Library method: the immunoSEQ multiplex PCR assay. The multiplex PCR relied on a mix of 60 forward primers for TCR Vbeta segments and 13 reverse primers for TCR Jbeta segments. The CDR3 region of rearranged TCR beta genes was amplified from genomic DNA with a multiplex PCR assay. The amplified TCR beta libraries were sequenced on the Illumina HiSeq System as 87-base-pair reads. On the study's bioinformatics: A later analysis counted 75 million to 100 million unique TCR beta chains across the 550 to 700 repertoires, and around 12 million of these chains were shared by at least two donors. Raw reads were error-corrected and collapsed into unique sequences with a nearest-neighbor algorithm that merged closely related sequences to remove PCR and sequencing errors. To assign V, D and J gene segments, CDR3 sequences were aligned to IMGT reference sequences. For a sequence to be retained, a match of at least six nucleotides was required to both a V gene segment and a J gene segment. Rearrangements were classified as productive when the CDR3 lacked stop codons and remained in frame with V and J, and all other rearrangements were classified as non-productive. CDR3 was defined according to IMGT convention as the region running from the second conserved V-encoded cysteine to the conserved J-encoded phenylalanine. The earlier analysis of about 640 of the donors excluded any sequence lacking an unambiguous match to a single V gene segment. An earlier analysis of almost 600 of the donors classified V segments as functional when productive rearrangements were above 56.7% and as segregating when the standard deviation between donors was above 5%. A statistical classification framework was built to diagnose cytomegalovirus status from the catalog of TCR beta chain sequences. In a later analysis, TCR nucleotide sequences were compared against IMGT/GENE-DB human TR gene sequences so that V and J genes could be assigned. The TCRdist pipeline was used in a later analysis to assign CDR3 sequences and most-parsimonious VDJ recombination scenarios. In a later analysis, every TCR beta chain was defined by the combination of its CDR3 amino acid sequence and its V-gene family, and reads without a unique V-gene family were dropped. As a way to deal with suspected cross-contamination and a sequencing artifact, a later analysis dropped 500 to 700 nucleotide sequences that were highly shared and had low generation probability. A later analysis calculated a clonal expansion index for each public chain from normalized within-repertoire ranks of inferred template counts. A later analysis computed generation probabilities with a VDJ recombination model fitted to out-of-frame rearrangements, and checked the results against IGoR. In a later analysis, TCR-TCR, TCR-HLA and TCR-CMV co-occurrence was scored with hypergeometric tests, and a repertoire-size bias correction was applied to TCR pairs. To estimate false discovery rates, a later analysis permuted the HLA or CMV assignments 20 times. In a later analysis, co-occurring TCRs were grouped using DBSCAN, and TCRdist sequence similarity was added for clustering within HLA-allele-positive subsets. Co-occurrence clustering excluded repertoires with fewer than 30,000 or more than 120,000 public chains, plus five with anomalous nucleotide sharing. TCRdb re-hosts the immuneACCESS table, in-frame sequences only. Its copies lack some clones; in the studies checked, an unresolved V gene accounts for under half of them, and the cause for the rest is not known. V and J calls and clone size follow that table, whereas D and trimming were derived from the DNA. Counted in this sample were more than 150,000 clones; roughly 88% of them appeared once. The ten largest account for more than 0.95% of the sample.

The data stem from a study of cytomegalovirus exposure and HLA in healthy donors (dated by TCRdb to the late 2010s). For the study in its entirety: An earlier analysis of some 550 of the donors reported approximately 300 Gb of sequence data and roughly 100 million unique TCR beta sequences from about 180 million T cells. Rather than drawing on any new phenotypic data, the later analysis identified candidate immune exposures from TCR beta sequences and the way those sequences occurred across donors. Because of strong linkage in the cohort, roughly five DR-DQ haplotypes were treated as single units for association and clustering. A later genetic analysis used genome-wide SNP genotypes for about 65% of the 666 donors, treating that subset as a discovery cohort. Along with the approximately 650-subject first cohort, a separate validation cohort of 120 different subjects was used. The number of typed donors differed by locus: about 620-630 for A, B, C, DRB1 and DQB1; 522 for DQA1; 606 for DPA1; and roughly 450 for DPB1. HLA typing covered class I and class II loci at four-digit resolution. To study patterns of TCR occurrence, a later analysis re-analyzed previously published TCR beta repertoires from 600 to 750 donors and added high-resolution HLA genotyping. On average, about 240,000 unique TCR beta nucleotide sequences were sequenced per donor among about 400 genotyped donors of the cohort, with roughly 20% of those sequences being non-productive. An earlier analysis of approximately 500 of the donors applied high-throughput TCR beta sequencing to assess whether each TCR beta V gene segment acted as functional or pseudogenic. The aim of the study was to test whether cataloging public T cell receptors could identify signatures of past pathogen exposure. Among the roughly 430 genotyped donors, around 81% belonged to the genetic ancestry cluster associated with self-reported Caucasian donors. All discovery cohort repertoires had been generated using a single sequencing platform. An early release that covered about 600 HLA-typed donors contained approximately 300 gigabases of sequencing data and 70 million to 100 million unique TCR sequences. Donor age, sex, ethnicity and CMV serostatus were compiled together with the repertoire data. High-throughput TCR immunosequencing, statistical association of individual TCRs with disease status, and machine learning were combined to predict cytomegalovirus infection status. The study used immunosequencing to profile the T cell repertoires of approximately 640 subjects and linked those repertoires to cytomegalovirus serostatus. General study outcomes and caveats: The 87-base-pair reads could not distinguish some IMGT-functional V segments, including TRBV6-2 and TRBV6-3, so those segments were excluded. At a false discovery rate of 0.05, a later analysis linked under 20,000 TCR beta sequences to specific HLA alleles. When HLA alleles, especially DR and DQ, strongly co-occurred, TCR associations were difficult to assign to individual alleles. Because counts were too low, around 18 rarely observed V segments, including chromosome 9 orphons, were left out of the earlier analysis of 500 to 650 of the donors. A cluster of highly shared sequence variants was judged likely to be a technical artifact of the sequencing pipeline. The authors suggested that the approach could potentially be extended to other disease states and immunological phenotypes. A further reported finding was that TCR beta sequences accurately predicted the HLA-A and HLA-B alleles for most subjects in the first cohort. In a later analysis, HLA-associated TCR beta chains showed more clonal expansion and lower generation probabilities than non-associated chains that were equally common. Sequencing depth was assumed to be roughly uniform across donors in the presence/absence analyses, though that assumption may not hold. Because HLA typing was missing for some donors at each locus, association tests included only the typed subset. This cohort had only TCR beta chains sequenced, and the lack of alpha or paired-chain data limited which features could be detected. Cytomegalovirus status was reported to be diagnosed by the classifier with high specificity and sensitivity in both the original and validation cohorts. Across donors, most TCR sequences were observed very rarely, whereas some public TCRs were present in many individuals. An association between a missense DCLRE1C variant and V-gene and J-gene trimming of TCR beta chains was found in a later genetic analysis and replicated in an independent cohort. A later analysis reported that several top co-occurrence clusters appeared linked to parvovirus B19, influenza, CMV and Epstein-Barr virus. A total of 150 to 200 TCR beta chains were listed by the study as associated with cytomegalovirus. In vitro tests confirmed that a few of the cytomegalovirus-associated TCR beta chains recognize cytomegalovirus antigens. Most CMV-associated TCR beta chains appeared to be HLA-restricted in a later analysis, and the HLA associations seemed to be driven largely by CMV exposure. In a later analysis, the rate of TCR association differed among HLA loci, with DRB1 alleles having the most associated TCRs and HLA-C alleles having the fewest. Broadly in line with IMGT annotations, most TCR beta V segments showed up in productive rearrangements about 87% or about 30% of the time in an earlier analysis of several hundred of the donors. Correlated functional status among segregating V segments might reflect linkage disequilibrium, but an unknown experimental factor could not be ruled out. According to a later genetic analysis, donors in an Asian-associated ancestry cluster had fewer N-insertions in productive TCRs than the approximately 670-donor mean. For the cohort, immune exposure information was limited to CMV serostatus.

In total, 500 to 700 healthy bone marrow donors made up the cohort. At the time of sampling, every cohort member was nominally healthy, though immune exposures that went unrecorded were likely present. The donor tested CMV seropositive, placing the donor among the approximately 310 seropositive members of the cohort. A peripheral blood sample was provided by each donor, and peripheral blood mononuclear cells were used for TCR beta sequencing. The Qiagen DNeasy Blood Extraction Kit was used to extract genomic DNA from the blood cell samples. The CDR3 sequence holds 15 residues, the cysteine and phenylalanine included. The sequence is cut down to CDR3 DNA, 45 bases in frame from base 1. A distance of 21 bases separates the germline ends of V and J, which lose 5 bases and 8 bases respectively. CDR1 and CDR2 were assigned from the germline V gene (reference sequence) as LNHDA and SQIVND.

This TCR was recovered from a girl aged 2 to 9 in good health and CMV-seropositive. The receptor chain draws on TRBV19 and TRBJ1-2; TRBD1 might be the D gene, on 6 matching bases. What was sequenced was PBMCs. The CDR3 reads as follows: CASSSASGTSRGYTF. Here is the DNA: TGTGCCAGTAGTTCTGCCTCCGGGACATCGCGGGGCTACACCTTC.